This TCR beta chain comes out of a study of blood T cell repertoires in COVID-19. Sequencing was performed with immunoSEQ multiplex PCR; in TCRdb, only in-frame clones are kept and a portion is missing. The sample carries about 130,000 clones, roughly 80% recorded once. This CDR3 contains 13 residues. Per germline, CDR1 MRHNA and CDR2 SNTAGT. The V and J ends lost 6 bases and 1 base respectively, with 9 bases between them. The source is a man over 45 who had recovered from COVID-19. The gene calls are TRBV6-4 and TRBJ1-1; no clear D. The material sequenced was PBMCs or T cells enriched from blood (not recorded which). CDR3 amino acids: CASSQSPNTEAFF. The CDR3 DNA is TGTGCCAGCAGCCAGTCCCCGAACACTGAAGCTTTCTTT.